This TCR beta chain originates from a study of blood T cell repertoires in COVID-19. TCRdb keeps only in-frame clones here, not all; method: immunoSEQ multiplex PCR. The repertoire consists of about 180,000 clones, with roughly 88% occurring once and the leading ten covering 7% to 10%. The germline V and J ends were trimmed by 4 bases and 4 bases, with 4 bases remaining between them. The CDR3 extends over 12 amino acids. The V gene's germline CDR1 is SNHLY and CDR2 FYNNEI. Input material: PBMCs or T cells enriched from blood (not recorded which). The sequence was collected from a woman younger than 45 who had recovered from COVID-19. V and J are TRBV2 and TRBJ2-2; D remains unclear. The DNA for the CDR3 is TGTGCCAGCAGTGGTCTCACCGGGGAGCTGTTTTTT. This gives the protein CASSGLTGELFF.